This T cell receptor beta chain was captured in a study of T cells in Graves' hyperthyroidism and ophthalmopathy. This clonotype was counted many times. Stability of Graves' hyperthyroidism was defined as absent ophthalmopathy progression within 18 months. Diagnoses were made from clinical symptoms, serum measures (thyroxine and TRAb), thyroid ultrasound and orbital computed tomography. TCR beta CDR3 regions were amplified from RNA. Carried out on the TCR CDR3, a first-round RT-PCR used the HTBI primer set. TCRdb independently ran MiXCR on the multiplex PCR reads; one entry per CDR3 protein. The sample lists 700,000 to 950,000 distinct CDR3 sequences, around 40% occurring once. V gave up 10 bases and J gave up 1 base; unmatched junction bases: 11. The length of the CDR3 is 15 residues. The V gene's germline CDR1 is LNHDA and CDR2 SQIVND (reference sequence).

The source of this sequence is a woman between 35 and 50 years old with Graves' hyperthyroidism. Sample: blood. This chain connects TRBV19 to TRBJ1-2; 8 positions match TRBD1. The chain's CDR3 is CATRTGIMLNYGYTF. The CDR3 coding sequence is TGTGCCACTCGGACAGGGATCATGCTTAACTATGGCTACACCTTC. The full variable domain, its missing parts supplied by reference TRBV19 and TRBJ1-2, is DGGITQSPKYLFRKEGQNVTLSCEQNLNHDAMYWYRQDPGQGLRLIYYSQIVNDFQKGDIAEGYSVSREKKESFPLTVTSAQKNPTAFYLCATRTGIMLNYGYTFGSGTRLTVV.